The 15 T cell receptor beta chains reported below all come from one sample, sequenced in a study of blood T cell repertoires in COVID-19. Assay: immunoSEQ multiplex PCR; the TCRdb copy retains only in-frame clones and omits some. The table has fewer than 90,000 clones, roughly 95% seen once. The sequenced sample was peripheral blood. All receptors derive from a human donor with active COVID-19. The donor label of this sample is uncertain.

V is TRBV27 and J is TRBJ2-1; 8 nucleotides match TRBD2. The junction had 5 bases not matched to a gene; V was cut back by 3 bases and J by 4 bases. Germline CDR1 MNHEY, CDR2 SMNVEV (reference sequence). The CDR3 loop spans 15 amino acids. In DNA form, the CDR3 reads TGTGCCAGCAGTTTTACGGGAGGGTCATACAATGAGCAGTTCTTC. Its protein product is CASSFTGGSYNEQFF.

The V gene is TRBV11-2, the J gene TRBJ2-7; no reliable D call. CDR1 SGHAT and CDR2 FQNNGV come from the germline V gene. The CDR3 runs to 14 residues. Deletions cut 5 bases from V and 6 bases from J, with 17 bases between. As DNA, the CDR3 is TGTGCCAGCAGCCGCCCCCGGAGTTTCGGCGAGCAGTACTTC. This encodes CASSRPRSFGEQYF.

This clone was found once. The genes are TRBV5-6 and TRBJ2-5, with D possibly matching TRBD1 (6 bases). Germline V gene lookup returns CDR1 SGHDT and CDR2 YYEEEE. The CDR3 runs to 13 residues. The V and J ends lost 1 base and 3 bases respectively, with 7 bases between them. The CDR3 nucleotides read TGTGCCAGCAGCTTGACAGGGAAAGAGACCCAGTACTTC. This codes for CASSLTGKETQYF.

The chain links TRBV27 to TRBJ1-5; D not certain. V lost 5 bases to trimming and J lost 4 bases, with 21 bases between them. Germline values: CDR1 MNHEY, CDR2 SMNVEV (reference sequence). There are 17 residues in the CDR3. The CDR3 here is CASSPNTAGRFNQPQHF. For the CDR3, the DNA is TGTGCCAGCAGTCCCAACACGGCCGGGAGGTTTAATCAGCCCCAGCATTTT.

This chain connects TRBV10-3 to TRBJ2-3, with D possibly matching TRBD2 (5 bases). V dropped 2 bases and J dropped 0 bases, with 12 bases sitting between them. This CDR3 has 16 amino acids. Germline V gene lookup returns CDR1 ENHRY and CDR2 SYGVKD. CDR3 DNA sequence: TGTGCCATCAGTGAGGCGGGCTACCCTAGCACAGATACGCAGTATTTT. This codes for CAISEAGYPSTDTQYF.

This sequence joins TRBV6-5 and TRBJ2-5; 10 bases map to TRBD1. The length of the CDR3 is 15 residues. V lost 6 bases, J lost 0 bases, and 4 bases stayed unmatched. Germline V lookup: CDR1 MNHEY, CDR2 SVGAGI. The CDR3 sequence is CASSKDRGYQETQYF. In DNA form, the CDR3 reads TGTGCCAGCAGCAAGGACAGGGGGTACCAAGAGACCCAGTACTTC.

This sequence joins TRBV3-1 (or the pseudogene TRBV3-2) and TRBJ1-6; a weak D match, TRBD1 (5 bases). V shed 3 bases and J shed 10 bases, with 16 bases lying between them. The CDR3 loop spans 15 amino acids. CDR1 and CDR2 from the germline V gene are LGHDT and YNNKEL (reference sequence). The CDR3 nucleotides are TGTGCCAGCAGCCAGGCCGGGACTACGGGCTCACCCCTCCACTTT. It yields the protein CASSQAGTTGSPLHF.

CDR3 coding DNA: TGTGCCAGCAGCTTAGTAAGCCCACCCAACTCCTACGAGCAGTACTTC. It yields the protein CASSLVSPPNSYEQYF. The J gene is TRBJ2-7, the V gene TRBV11-2; no clear D gene. Germline V lookup: CDR1 SGHAT, CDR2 FQNNGV. Trimming stripped 1 base from V and 0 bases from J, with 13 bases between. The CDR3 contains 16 residues.

The genes are TRBV5-4 and TRBJ2-7; weak D call: TRBD2 (5 bases). Germline CDR1 is SGHNT and CDR2 is YYREEE (reference sequence). This CDR3 comprises 13 residues. V was trimmed by 0 bases and J by 11 bases, leaving 15 bases between them. CDR3 sequence reads: CASSLAGPGMEYF. The CDR3 DNA reads as TGTGCCAGCAGCTTGGCCGGACCGGGAATGGAGTACTTC.

The genes are TRBV27 and TRBJ2-5, with a possible D match to TRBD1 (6 bases). The V and J ends lost 3 bases and 4 bases respectively, with 12 bases between them. Germline CDR1 and CDR2: MNHEY and SMNVEV (reference sequence). This CDR3 has 14 amino acids. CDR3 residues: CASSFIGGGETQYF. The CDR3 coding sequence is TGTGCCAGCAGTTTTATAGGGGGTGGAGAGACCCAGTACTTC.

This clone has only one observation. This chain uses TRBV19 with TRBJ2-2; 11 bases are a match to TRBD1. V shed 6 bases and J 0 bases; nucleotides not matched to a gene: 3. Germline V gives CDR1 LNHDA, CDR2 SQIVND (reference sequence). There are 16 residues in the CDR3. The CDR3 nucleotides read TGTGCCAGTAGCAAGGGACAGGGGGCGAACACCGGGGAGCTGTTTTTT. Translation gives CASSKGQGANTGELFF.

The rearrangement uses TRBV3-1 (or the pseudogene TRBV3-2) and TRBJ2-2; D is undetermined. The ends were cut back, 0 bases at V and 0 bases at J, with 11 bases in the middle. Germline CDR1 LGHDT, CDR2 YNNKEL (reference sequence). The CDR3 sequence is 17 residues long. CDR3 bases: TGTGCCAGCAGCCAAGATCTCTTAGTCTCGAACACCGGGGAGCTGTTTTTT. Its translation is CASSQDLLVSNTGELFF.

The chain links TRBV11-2 to TRBJ2-1, with D perhaps matching TRBD2 (6 bases). There are 13 residues in the CDR3. V was cut by 2 bases and J by 5 bases, with 7 bases left in between. Per germline, CDR1 SGHAT and CDR2 FQNNGV. The CDR3 DNA is TGTGCCAGCAGCTTATGGGGGGACAATGAGCAGTTCTTC. Protein sequence: CASSLWGDNEQFF.

The chain has TRBV3-1 (or the pseudogene TRBV3-2) and TRBJ1-5, with TRBD1 matching over 11 bases. The CDR3 totals 18 residues. The V segment lost 4 bases and the J segment 0 bases; nucleotides outside the gene matches: 8. Germline V gene data show CDR1 as LGHDT and CDR2 as YNNKEL (reference sequence). CDR3 DNA: TGTGCCAGCAGCCCGGGACAGGGGGTATTACCTAGCAATCAGCCCCAGCATTTT. Its protein is CASSPGQGVLPSNQPQHF.

The V gene is TRBV5-6, the J gene TRBJ2-5; 7 positions match TRBD2. This CDR3 contains 15 residues. V was clipped by 1 base and J by 5 bases; unmatched bases: 8. Germline V gene data show CDR1 as SGHDT and CDR2 as YYEEEE. CDR3 amino acids: CASSLIAGVTETQYF. The CDR3 nucleotides are TGTGCCAGCAGCTTGATCGCGGGGGTAACGGAGACCCAGTACTTC. Full variable domain (rest looked up from reference TRBV5-6 and TRBJ2-5): DAGVTQSPTHLIKTRGQQVTLRCSPKSGHDTVSWYQQALGQGPQFIFQYYEEEERQRGNFPDRFSGHQFPNYSSELNVNALLLGDSALYLCASSLIAGVTETQYFGPGTRLLVL.